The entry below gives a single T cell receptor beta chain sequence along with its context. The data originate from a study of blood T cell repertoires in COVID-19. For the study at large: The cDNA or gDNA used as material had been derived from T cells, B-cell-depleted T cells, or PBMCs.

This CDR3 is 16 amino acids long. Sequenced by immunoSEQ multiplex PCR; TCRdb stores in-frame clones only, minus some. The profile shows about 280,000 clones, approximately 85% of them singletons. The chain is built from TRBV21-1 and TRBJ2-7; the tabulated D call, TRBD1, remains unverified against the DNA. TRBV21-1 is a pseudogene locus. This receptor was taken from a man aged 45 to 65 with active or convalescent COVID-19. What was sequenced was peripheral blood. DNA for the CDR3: TGTGCCAGCAGCAAAAACCCCCCCGGGACAGACTACGAGCAGTACTTC. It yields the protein CASSKNPPGTDYEQYF.